The TCR beta chain described here comes from a study of shared clonotypes between healthy human individuals. Turning to the study itself: Per-donor plates numbered three CD4 naive, three CD4 memory, two CD8 naive and one CD8 memory.

Terminally differentiated effector memory CD45RA+ cells were excluded from the naive CD8 cells, which were CD45RO-negative and positively selected for CCR7. The CDR3 is 13 amino acids. Clones were sequenced by immunoSEQ multiplex PCR, and TCRdb holds only the in-frame ones, with some missing. The sample holds millions of clones, approximately 94% seen once. The receptor's source is a man younger than 35 in good health. This chain uses TRBV21-1 with TRBJ1-1. TRBV21-1 is flagged as a pseudogene. Sequencing input: naive CD8+ T cells sorted from blood. In DNA form, the CDR3 reads TGTGCCAGCAGCCTTGGACCGTGGACTGAAGCTTTCTTT. Protein product: CASSLGPWTEAFF.